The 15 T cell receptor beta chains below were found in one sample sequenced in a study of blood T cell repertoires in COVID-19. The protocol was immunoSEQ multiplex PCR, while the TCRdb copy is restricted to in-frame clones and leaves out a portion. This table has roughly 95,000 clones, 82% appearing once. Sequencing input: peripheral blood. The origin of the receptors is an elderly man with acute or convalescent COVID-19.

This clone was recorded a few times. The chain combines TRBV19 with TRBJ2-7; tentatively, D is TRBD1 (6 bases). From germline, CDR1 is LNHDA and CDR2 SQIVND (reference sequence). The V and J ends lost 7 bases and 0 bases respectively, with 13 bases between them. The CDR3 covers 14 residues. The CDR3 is CASTKDSVSYEQYF. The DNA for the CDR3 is TGTGCCAGTACTAAGGACAGCGTCTCCTACGAGCAGTACTTC.

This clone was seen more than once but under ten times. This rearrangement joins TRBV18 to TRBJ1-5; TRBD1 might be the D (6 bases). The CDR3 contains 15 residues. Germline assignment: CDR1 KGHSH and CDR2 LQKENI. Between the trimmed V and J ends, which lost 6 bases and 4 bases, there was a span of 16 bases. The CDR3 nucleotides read TGTGCCAGCTCCCGAGACAGGAATGTAAATCAGCCCCAGCATTTT. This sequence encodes CASSRDRNVNQPQHF.

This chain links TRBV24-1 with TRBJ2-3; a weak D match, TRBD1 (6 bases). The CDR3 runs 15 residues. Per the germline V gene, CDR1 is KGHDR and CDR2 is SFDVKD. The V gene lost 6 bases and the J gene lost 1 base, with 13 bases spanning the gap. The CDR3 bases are TGTGCCACCAGTCAGGCAGGGGTAGGCACAGATACGCAGTATTTT. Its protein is CATSQAGVGTDTQYF.

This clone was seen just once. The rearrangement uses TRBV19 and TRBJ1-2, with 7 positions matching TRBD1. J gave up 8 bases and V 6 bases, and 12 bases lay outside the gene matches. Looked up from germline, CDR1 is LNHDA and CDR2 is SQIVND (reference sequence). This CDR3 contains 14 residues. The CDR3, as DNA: TGTGCCAGTAGGTGGAGTCGGGACAGCGGGGGCTACACCTTC. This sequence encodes CASRWSRDSGGYTF.

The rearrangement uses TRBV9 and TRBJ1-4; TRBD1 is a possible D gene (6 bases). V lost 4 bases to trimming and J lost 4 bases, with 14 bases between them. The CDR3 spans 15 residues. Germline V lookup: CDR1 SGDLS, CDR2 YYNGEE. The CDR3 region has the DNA TGTGCCAGCAGCAGGGGGACGGGTTATAATGAAAAACTGTTTTTT. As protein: CASSRGTGYNEKLFF.

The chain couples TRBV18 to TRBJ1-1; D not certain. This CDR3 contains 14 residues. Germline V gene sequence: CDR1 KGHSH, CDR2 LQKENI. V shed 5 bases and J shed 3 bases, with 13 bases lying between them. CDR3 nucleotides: TGTGCCAGCTCATCCCGGCGAGAGGACACTGAAGCTTTCTTT. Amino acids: CASSSRREDTEAFF.

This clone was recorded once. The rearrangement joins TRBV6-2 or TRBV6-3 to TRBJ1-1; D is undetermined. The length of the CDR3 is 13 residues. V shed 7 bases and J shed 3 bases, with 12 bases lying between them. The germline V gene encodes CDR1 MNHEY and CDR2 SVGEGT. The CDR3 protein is CASTYSAYTEAFF. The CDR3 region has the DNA TGTGCCAGCACCTACTCGGCCTACACTGAAGCTTTCTTT.

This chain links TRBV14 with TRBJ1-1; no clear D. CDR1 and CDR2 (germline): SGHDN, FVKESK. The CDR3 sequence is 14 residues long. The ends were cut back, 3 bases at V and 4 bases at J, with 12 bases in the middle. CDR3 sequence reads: CASSHEIYSTEAFF. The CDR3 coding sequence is TGTGCCAGCAGCCATGAAATCTATAGCACTGAAGCTTTCTTT. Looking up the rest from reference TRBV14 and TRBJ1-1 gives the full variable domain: EAGVTQFPSHSVIEKGQTVTLRCDPISGHDNLYWYRRVMGKEIKFLLHFVKESKQDESGMPNNRFLAERTGGTYSTLKVQPAELEDSGVYFCASSHEIYSTEAFFGQGTRLTVV.

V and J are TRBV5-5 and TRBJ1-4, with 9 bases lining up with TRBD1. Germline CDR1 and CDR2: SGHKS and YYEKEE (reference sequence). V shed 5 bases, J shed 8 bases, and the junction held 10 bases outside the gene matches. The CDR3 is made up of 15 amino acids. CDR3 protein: CASRRTGAEGEKLFF. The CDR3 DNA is TGTGCCAGCAGACGGACAGGGGCCGAGGGGGAAAAACTGTTTTTT.

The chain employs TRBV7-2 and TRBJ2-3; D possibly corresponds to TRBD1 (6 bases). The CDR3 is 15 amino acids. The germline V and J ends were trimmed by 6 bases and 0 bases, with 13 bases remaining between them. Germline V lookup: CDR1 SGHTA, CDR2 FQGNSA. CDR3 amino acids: CASSKNQGSTDTQYF. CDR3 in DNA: TGTGCCAGCAGTAAAAACCAGGGGAGCACAGATACGCAGTATTTT.

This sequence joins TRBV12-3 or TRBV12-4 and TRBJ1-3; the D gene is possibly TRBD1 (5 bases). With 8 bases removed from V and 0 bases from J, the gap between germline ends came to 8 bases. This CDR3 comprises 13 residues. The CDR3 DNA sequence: TGTGCCAGCTCAGGGTTCTCTGGAAACACCATATATTTT. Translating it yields CASSGFSGNTIYF.

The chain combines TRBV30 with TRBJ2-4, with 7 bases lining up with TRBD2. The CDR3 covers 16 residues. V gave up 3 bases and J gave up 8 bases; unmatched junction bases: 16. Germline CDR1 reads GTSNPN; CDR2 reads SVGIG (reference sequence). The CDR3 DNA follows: TGTGCCTGGAGCTCCGGGGGGACCCAGGGCTTGGACATTCAGTACTTC. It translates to CAWSSGGTQGLDIQYF.

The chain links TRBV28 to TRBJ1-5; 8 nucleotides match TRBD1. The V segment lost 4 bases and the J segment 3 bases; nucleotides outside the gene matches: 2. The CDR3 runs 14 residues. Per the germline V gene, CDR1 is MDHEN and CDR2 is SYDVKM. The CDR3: CASSSGGPNQPQHF. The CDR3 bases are TGTGCCAGCAGTTCAGGGGGCCCCAATCAGCCCCAGCATTTT.

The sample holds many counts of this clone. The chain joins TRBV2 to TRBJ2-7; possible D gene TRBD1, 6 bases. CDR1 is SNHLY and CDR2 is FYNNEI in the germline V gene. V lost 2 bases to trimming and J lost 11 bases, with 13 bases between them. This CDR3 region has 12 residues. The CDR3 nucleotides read TGTGCCAGCAGTGAAATTCGGGACAATGAGTACTTC. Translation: CASSEIRDNEYF.

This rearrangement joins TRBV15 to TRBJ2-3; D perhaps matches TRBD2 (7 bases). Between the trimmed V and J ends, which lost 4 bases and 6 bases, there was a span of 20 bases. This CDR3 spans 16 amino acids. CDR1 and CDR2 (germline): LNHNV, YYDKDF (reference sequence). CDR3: CATSTRGGRGVDTQYF. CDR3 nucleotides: TGTGCCACCAGCACACGCGGGGGCCGAGGAGTGGATACGCAGTATTTT.